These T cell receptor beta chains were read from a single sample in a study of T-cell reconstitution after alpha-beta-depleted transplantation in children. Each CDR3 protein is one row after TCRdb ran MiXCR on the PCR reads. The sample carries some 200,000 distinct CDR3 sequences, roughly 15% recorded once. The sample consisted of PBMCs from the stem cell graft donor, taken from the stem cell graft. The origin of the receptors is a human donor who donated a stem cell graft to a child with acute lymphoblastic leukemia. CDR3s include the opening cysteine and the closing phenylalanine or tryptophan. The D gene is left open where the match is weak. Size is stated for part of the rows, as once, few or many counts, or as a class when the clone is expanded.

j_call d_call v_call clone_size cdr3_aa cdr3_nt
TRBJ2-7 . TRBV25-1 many CASSEVGAGRKEQYF TGTGCCAGCAGTGAGGTGGGGGCGGGACGTAAGGAGCAGTACTTC
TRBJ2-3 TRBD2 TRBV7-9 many CASSGLSSGATDTQYF TGTGCCAGCAGCGGCCTTTCGAGCGGGGCCACAGATACGCAGTATTTT
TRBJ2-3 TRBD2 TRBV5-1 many CASSAGTSVTDTQYF TGCGCCAGCAGCGCCGGGACTAGCGTCACAGATACGCAGTATTTT
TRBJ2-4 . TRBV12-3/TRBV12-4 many CASSFRRDGAKNIQYF TGTGCCAGCAGTTTTAGAAGGGATGGGGCCAAAAACATTCAGTACTTC
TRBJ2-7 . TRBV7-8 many CASSFRFDTVGEQYF TGTGCCAGCAGCTTTCGATTCGACACCGTAGGCGAGCAGTACTTC
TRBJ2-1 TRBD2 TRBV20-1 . CSARVPSGGTSEQFF TGCAGTGCTAGGGTACCGAGCGGGGGCACGAGTGAGCAGTTCTTC
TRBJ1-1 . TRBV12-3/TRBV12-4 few CASSDRITEAFF TGTGCCAGCAGTGACAGGATCACTGAAGCTTTCTTT
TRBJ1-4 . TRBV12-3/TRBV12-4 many CASSNHPGTDNEKLFF TGTGCCAGCAGCAACCACCCGGGGACCGATAATGAAAAACTGTTTTTT
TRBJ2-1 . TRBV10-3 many CAISESTGRRGNEQFF TGTGCCATCAGTGAGTCGACGGGGAGGAGGGGGAATGAGCAGTTCTTC
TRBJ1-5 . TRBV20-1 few CSVARHGISNQPQHF TGCAGTGTAGCGCGACACGGAATTAGCAATCAGCCCCAGCATTTT
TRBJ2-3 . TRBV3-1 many CASSQDLHRTDTQYF TGTGCCAGCAGCCAAGATCTTCACCGCACAGATACGCAGTATTTT
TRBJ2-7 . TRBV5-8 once CASSLYVAGNPYEQYF TGTGCCAGCAGCCTTTACGTGGCAGGGAATCCCTACGAGCAGTACTTC
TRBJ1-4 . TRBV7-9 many CASSLVTMQGKKLFF TGTGCCAGCAGCTTAGTGACGATGCAAGGGAAAAAACTGTTTTTT
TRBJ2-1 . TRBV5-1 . CASSLEEVRNEQFF TGCGCCAGCAGCTTGGAGGAGGTGCGGAATGAGCAGTTCTTC
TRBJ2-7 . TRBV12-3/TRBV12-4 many CASSSYLTPSEQYF TGTGCCAGCAGCAGCTACTTAACACCCTCCGAGCAGTACTTC
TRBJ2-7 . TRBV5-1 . CASSFSPHSYEQYF TGCGCCAGCAGCTTTTCGCCCCACTCCTACGAGCAGTACTTC
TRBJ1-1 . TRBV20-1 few CSARDRMGKNTEAFF TGCAGTGCTAGAGATCGGATGGGCAAGAACACTGAAGCTTTCTTT
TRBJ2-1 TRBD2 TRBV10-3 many CAINGLAGGGPFF TGTGCCATCAACGGACTAGCGGGAGGAGGGCCGTTCTTC